This T cell receptor (beta chain) was profiled in a study of Graves' ophthalmopathy and Graves' hyperthyroidism. Background on the study: Peripheral blood was obtained at first diagnosis, ahead of any treatment. Study-level points and caveats: Sensitivity of about 90% and specificity of less than 82% were achieved when a 13-signature model separated ophthalmopathy from stable hyperthyroidism.

If patients had other autoimmune diseases, uncontrolled infections, pregnancy or lactation, they were excluded. Many counts were recorded for this clonotype. Antigen specificity is unknown. This CDR3 is built from 17 residues. The germline V gene has CDR1 MDHEN and CDR2 SYDVKM. Germline trimming cut 5 bases from V and 5 bases from J; bases unmatched to any gene: 14. Amplification of the TCR beta CDR3 regions used RNA transcripts (as template). The authors performed first-round RT-PCR with HTBI primers and then a second-round multiplex PCR. TCRdb passed the multiplex PCR reads through MiXCR, listing each CDR3 protein once. The sample contains 200,000 to 250,000 distinct CDR3 sequences, about 22% of which appear only once.

The origin of this receptor is a woman between 45 and 65 years old with Graves' ophthalmopathy. The gene calls are TRBV28 and TRBJ2-5; 10 positions agree with TRBD1. Sequenced material: peripheral blood. The CDR3 nucleotides read TGTGCCAGCAGTCCTCGGACAGGGGGTTTAATCGGCGAGACCCAGTACTTC. Amino acids: CASSPRTGGLIGETQYF.